This T cell receptor beta chain was sequenced in a study of T-cell memory formation after mild COVID-19. Turning to the study itself: The two donors had largely donor-specific TCR clusters.

Germline V lookup: CDR1 MNHEY, CDR2 SMNVEV (reference sequence). J gave up 8 bases and V 5 bases, and 9 bases lay outside the gene matches. This CDR3 has 15 amino acids. TCRdb itself ran the 5' RACE reads through MiXCR, one entry per CDR3 protein. The profile shows 350,000 or so distinct CDR3 sequences, under 25% of them singletons. Sequencing used PBMCs or a T cell subset sorted from them (not recorded which). This TCR derives from a man between 18 and 29 years old who had mild COVID-19 (a few samples of this study predate the infection). Cell type and time point are not known. This chain connects TRBV27 to TRBJ2-2; 9 positions agree with TRBD1. The CDR3 DNA reads as TGTGCCAGCAGTCAGACGGGACAGGGTGTGGGGGAGCTGTTTTTT. Amino acids: CASSQTGQGVGELFF.